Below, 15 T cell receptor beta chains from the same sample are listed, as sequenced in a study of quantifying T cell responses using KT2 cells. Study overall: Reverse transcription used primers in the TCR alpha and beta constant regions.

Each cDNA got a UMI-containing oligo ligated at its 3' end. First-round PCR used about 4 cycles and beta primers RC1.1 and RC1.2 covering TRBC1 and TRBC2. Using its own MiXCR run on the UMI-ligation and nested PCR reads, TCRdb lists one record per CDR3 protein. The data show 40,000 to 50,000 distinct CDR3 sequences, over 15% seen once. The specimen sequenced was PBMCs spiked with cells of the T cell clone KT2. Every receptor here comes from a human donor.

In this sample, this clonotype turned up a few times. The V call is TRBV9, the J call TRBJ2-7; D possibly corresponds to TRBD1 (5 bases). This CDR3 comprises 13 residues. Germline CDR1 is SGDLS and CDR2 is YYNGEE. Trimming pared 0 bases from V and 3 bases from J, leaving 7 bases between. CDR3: CASSVGGSYEQYF. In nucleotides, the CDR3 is TGTGCCAGCAGCGTAGGGGGCAGCTACGAGCAGTACTTC.

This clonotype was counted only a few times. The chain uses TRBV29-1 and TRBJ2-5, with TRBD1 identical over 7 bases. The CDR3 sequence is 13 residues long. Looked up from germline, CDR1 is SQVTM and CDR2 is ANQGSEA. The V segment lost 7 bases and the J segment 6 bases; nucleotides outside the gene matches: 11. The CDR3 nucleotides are TGCAGCGCCCAAGCCGACAGGGACAAGACCCAGTACTTC. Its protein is CSAQADRDKTQYF.

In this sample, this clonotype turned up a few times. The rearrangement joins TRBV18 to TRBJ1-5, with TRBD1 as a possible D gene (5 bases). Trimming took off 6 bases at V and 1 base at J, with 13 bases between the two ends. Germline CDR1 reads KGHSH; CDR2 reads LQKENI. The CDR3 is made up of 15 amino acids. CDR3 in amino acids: CASSGQQESNQPQHF. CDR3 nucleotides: TGTGCCAGCTCTGGGCAACAGGAGAGCAATCAGCCCCAGCATTTT.

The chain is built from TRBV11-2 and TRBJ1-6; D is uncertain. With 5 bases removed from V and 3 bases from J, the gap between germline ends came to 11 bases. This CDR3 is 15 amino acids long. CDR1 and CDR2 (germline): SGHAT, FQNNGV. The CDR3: CASSPPGVYNSPLHF. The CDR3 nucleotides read TGTGCCAGCAGCCCACCTGGCGTCTATAATTCACCCCTCCACTTT.

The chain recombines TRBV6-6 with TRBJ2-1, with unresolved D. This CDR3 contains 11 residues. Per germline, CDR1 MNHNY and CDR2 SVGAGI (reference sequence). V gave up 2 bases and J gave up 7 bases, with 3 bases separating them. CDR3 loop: CASSYRNEQFF. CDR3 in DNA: TGTGCCAGCAGTTACCGGAATGAGCAGTTCTTC.

CDR3 nucleotide sequence: TGTGCCAGTAAAGAACTAGCGGTAAACACCGGGGAGCTGTTTTTT. Translating gives CASKELAVNTGELFF. V usage is TRBV19 and J usage is TRBJ2-2; 8 positions match TRBD2. V was pared by 7 bases and J by 2 bases, with 6 bases of the junction left unmatched. Per germline, CDR1 LNHDA and CDR2 SQIVND (reference sequence). The CDR3 has 15 amino acids.

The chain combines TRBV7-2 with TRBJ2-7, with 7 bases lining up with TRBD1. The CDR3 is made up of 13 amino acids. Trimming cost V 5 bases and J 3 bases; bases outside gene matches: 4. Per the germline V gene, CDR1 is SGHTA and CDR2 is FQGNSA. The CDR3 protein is CASSPDRVYEQYF. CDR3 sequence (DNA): TGTGCCAGCAGCCCCGACAGGGTCTACGAGCAGTACTTC.

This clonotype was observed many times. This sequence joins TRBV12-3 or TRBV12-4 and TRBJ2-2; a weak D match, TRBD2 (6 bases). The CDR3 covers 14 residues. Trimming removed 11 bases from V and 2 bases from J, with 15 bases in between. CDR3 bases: TGTGCCTACCGGGACTCACTCAACACCGGGGAGCTGTTTTTT. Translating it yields CAYRDSLNTGELFF.

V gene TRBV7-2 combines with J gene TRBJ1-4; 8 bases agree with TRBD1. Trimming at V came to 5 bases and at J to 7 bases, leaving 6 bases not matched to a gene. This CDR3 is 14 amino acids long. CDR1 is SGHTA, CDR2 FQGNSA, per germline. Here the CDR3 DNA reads TGTGCCAGCAGCACCCGGACAGGGAGTGAAAAACTGTTTTTT. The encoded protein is CASSTRTGSEKLFF.

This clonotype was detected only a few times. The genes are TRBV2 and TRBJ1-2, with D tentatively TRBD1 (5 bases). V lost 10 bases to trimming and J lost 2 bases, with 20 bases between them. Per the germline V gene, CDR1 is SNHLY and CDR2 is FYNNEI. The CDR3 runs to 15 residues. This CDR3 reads CATVMGLGGNYGYTF. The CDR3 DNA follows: TGTGCCACCGTAATGGGACTCGGGGGGAACTATGGCTACACCTTC.

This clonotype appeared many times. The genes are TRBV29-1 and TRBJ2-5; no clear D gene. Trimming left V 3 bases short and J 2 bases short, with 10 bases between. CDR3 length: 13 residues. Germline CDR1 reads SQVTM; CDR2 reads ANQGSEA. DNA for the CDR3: TGCAGCGTTGAGTGGCTAAATCAAGAGACCCAGTACTTC. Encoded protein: CSVEWLNQETQYF.

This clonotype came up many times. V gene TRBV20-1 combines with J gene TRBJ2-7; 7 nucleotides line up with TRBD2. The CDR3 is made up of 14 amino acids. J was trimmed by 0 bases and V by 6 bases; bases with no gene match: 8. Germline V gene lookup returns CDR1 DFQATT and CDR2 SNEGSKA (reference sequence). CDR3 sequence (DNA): TGCAGTGCGCAACGAGCGGGGAACTCCTACGAGCAGTACTTC. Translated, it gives CSAQRAGNSYEQYF.

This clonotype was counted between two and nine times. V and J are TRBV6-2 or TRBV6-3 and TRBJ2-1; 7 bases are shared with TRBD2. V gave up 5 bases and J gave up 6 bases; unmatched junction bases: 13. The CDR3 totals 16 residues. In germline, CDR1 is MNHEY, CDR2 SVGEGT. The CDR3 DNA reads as TGTGCCAGCAGTCGACCTGAAGGGAGGGCCCCCAATGAGCAGTTCTTC. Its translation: CASSRPEGRAPNEQFF.

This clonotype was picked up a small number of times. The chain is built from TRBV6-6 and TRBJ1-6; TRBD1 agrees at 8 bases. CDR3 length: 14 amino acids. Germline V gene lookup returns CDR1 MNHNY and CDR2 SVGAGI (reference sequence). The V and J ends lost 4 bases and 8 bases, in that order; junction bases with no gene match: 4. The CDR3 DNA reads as TGTGCCAGCAGTTGGGGACAGGCGGATTCACCCCTCCACTTT. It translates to CASSWGQADSPLHF.

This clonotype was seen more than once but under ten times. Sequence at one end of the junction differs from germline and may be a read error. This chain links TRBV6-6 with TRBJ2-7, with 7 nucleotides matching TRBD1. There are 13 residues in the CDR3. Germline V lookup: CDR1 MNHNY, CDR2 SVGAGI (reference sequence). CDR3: CASSFLTDRLESF. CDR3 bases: TGTGCCAGCAGCTTCCTAACGGACAGGCTCGAAAGTTTC.